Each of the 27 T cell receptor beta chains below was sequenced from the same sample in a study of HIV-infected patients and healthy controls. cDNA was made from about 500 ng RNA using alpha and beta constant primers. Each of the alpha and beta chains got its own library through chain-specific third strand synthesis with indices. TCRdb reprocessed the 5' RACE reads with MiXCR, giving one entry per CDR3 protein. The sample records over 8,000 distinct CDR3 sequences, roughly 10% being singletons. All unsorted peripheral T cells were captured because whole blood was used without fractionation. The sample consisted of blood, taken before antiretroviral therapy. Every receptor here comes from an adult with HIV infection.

DNA of the CDR3: TGTGCCAGCAGCCCATCCGATAATTCACCCCTCCACTTT. Translated: CASSPSDNSPLHF. The J gene is TRBJ1-6, the V gene TRBV28; D is unclear. The CDR3 contains 13 residues. The V and J ends lost 6 bases and 5 bases respectively, with 8 bases between them. From germline, CDR1 is MDHEN and CDR2 SYDVKM.

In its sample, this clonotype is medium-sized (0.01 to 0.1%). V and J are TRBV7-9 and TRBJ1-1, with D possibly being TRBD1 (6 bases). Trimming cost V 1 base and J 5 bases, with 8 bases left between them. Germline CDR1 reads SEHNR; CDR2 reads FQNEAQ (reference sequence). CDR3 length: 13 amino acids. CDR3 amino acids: CASSLEGGTEAFF. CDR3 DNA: TGTGCCAGCAGCTTAGAAGGGGGTACTGAAGCTTTCTTT.

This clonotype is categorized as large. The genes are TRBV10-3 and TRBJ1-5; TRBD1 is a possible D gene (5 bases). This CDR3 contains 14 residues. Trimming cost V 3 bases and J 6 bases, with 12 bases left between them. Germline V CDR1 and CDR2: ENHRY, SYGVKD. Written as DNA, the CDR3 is TGTGCCATCAGTGAAGGGGTGGGGGTTCAGCCCCAGCATTTT. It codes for CAISEGVGVQPQHF.

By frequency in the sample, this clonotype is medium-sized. The CDR3 loop reads CASSSTRAQAYEQYF. The CDR3 coding sequence is TGTGCCAGCAGTTCGACCCGGGCCCAGGCCTACGAGCAGTACTTC. This sequence joins TRBV28 and TRBJ2-7, with D unclear. Germline V gives CDR1 MDHEN, CDR2 SYDVKM. This CDR3 spans 15 amino acids. The ends were cut back, 4 bases at V and 2 bases at J, with 15 bases in the middle.

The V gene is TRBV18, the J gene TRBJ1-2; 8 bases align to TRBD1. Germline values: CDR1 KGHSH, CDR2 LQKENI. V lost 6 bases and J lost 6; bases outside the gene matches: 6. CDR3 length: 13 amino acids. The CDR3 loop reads CASSPGQEDGYTF. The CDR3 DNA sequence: TGTGCCAGCTCGCCGGGACAGGAAGATGGCTACACCTTC.

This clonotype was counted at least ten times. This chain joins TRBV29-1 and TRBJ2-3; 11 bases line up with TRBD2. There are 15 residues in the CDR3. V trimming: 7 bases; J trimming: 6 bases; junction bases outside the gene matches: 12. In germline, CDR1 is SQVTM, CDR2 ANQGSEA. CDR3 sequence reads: CSGTSLAGGADTQYF. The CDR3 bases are TGCAGCGGAACGTCTTTAGCGGGAGGGGCCGATACGCAGTATTTT.

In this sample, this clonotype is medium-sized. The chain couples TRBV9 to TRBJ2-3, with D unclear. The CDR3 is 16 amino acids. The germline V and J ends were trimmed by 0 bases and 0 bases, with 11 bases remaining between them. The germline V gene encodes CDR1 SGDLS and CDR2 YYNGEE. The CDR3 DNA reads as TGTGCCAGCAGCGTAGAATCCGGATCTAGCACAGATACGCAGTATTTT. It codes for CASSVESGSSTDTQYF.

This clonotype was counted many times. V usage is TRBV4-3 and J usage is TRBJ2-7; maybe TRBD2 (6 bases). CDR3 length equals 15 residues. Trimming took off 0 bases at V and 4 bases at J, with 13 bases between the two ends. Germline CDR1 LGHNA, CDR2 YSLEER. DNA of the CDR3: TGCGCCAGCAGCCAAGATGCGGTAGCGGTTTACGAGCAGTACTTC. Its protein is CASSQDAVAVYEQYF.

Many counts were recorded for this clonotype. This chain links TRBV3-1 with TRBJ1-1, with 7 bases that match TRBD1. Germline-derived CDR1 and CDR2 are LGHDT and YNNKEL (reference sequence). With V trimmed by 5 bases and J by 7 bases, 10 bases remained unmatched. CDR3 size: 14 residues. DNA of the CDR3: TGTGCCAGCAGCACGCCAGGGGGACGGGTTGAAGCTTTCTTT. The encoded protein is CASSTPGGRVEAFF.

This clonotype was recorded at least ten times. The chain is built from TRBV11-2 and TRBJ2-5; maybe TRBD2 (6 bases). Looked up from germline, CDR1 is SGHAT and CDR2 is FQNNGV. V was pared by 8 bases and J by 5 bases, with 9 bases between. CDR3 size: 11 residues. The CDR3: CASGGSETQYF. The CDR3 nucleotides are TGTGCCAGCGGGGGGTCGGAGACCCAGTACTTC. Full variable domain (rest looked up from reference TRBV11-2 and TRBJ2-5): EAGVAQSPRYKIIEKRQSVAFWCNPISGHATLYWYQQILGQGPKLLIQFQNNGVVDDSQLPKDRFSAERLKGVDSTLKIQPAKLEDSAVYLCASGGSETQYFGPGTRLLVL.

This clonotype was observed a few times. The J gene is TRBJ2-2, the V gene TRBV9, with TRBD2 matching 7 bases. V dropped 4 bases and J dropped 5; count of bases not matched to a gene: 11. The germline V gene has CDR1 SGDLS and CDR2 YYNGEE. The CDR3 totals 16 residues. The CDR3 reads CASSPTTQRGTGELFF. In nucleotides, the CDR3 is TGTGCCAGCAGCCCCACCACACAGCGGGGAACCGGGGAGCTGTTTTTT.

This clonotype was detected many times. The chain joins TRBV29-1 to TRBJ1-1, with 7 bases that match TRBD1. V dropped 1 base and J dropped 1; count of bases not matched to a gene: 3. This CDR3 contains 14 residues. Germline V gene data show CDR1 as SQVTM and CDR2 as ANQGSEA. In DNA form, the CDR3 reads TGCAGCGTTGAAGGGACAGGCCAGAACACTGAAGCTTTCTTT. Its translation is CSVEGTGQNTEAFF.

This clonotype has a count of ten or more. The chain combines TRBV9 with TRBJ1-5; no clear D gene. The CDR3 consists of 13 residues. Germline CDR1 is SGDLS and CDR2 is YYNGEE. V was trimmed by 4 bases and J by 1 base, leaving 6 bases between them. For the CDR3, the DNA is TGTGCCAGCAGCTTAGACAGCAATCAGCCCCAGCATTTT. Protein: CASSLDSNQPQHF. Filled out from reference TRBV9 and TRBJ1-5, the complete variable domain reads DSGVTQTPKHLITATGQRVTLRCSPRSGDLSVYWYQQSLDQGLQFLIQYYNGEERAKGNILERFSAQQFPDLHSELNLSSLELGDSALYFCASSLDSNQPQHFGDGTRLSIL.

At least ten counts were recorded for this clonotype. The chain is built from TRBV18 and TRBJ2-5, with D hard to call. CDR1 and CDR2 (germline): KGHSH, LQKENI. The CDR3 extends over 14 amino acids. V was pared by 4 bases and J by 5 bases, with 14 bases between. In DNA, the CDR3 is TGTGCCAGCTCACTCCGGGCGACCCACGAGACCCAGTACTTC. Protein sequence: CASSLRATHETQYF.

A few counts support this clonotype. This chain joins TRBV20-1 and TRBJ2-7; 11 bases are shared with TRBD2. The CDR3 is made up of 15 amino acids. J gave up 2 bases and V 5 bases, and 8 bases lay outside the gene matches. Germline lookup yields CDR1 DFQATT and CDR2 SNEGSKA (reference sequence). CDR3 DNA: TGCAGTGCTCATAGCGGGAGGGCCGACACCTACGAGCAGTACTTC. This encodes CSAHSGRADTYEQYF.

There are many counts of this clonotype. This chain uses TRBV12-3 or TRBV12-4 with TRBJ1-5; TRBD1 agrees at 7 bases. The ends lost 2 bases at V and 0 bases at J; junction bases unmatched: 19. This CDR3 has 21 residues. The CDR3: CASSLILRGGTPRYSNQPQHF. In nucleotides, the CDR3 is TGTGCCAGCAGTTTAATCCTCCGAGGGGGCACTCCCCGATATAGCAATCAGCCCCAGCATTTT.

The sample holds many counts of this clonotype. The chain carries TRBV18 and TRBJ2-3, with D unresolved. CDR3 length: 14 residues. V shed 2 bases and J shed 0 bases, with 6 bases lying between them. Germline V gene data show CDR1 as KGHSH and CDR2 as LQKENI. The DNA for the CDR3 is TGTGCCAGCTCACCAAAGGGTAGCACAGATACGCAGTATTTT. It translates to CASSPKGSTDTQYF.

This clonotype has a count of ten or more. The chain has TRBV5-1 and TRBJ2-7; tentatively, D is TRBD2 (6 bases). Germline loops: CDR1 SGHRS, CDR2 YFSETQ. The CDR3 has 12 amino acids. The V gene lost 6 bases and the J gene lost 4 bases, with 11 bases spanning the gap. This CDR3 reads CASKGRGYEQYF. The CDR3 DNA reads TGCGCCAGCAAAGGCCGGGGGTACGAGCAGTACTTC.

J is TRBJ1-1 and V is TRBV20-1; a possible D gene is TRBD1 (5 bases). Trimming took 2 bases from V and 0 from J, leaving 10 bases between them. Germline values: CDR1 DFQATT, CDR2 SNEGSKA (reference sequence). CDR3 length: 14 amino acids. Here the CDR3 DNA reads TGCAGTGCTAGACACGGGGGTATGAACACTGAAGCTTTCTTT. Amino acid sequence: CSARHGGMNTEAFF.

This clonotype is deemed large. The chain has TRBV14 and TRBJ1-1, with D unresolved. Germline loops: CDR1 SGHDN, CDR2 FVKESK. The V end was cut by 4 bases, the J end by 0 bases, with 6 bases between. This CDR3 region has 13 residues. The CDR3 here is CASSRTVNTEAFF. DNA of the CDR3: TGTGCCAGCAGCCGTACAGTGAACACTGAAGCTTTCTTT.

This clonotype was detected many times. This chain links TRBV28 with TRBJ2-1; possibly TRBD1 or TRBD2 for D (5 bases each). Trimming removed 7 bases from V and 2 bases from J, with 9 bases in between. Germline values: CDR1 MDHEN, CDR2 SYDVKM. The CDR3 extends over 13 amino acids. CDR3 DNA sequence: TGTGCCAGCACCCAGGGAGCCTACAATGAGCAGTTCTTC. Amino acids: CASTQGAYNEQFF.

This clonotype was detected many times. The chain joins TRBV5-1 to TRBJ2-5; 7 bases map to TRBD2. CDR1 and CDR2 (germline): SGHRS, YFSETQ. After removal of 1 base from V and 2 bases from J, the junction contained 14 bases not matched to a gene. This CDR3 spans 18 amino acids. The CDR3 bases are TGCGCCAGCAGCTTGTCTAGCGGAAACAGATACCCGCAAGAGACCCAGTACTTC. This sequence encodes CASSLSSGNRYPQETQYF.

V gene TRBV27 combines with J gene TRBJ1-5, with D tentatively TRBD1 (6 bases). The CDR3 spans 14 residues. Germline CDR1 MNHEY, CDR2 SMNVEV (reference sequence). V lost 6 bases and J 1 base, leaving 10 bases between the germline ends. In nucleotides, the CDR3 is TGTGCCAGCAGGTGGGGGGGCAGCAATCAGCCCCAGCATTTT. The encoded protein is CASRWGGSNQPQHF.

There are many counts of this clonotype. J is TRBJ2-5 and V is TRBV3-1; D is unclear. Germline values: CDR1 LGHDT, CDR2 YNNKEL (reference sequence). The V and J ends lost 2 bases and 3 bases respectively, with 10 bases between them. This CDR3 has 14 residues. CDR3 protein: CASSQSLSEETQYF. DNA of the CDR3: TGTGCCAGCAGCCAAAGTTTGTCAGAAGAGACCCAGTACTTC.

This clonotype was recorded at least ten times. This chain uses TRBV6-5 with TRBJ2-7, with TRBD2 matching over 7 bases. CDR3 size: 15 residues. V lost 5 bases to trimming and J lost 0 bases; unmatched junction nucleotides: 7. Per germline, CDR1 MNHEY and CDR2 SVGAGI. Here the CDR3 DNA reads TGTGCCAGCAGTACTCACGGGGGGAGCTCCTACGAGCAGTACTTC. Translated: CASSTHGGSSYEQYF.

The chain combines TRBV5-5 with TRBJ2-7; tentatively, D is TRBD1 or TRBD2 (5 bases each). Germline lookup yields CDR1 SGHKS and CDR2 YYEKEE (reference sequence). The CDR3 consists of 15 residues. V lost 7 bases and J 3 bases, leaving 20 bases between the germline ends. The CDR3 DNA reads TGTGCCAGCTCCAGAGAGGGGATCACTCGCTACGAGCAGTACTTC. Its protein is CASSREGITRYEQYF.

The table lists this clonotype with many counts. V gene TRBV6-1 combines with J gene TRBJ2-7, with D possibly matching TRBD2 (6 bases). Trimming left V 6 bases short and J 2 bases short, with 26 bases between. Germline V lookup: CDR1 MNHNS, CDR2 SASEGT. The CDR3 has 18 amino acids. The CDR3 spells CASRGTPITGPPTYEQYF. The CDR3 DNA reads TGTGCCAGCAGAGGGACTCCTATCACGGGTCCCCCTACCTACGAGCAGTACTTC.